This TCR beta chain appears in the sequencing data of a study of patients and donors after allogeneic stem cell transplantation. TCRdb itself ran the RT-PCR reads through MiXCR, one entry per CDR3 protein. This sample has around 150,000 distinct CDR3 sequences, with over 30% found just once. The germline V gene encodes CDR1 DFQATT and CDR2 SNEGSKA (reference sequence). CDR3 length: 12 residues. This receptor was taken from a human donor who was either an allogeneic HSCT recipient or a stem cell or donor lymphocyte infusion donor (not recorded which). It is not recorded whose cells these are; they may come from a transplant donor. Input material: blood, either unsorted or a sorted T cell fraction (not recorded which). This chain uses TRBV20-1 with TRBJ2-1, with TRBD2 identical over 11 bases. Here the CDR3 reads CRTSGARYEQFF. CDR3 sequence (DNA): TGCAGGACTAGCGGGGCCCGGTATGAGCAGTTCTTC.